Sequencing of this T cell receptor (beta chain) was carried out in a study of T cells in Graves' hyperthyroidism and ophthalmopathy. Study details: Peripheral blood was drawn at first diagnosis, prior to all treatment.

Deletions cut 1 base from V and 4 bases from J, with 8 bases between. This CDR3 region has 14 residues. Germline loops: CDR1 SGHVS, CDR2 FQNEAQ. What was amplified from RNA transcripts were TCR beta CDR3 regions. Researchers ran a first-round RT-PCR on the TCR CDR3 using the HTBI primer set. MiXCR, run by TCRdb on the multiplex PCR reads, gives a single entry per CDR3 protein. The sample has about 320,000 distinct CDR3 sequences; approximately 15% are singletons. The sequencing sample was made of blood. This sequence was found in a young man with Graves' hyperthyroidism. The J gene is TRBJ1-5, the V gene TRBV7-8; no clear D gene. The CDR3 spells CASSLGLRNQPQHF. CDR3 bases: TGTGCCAGCAGCTTAGGCTTACGAAATCAGCCCCAGCATTTT.